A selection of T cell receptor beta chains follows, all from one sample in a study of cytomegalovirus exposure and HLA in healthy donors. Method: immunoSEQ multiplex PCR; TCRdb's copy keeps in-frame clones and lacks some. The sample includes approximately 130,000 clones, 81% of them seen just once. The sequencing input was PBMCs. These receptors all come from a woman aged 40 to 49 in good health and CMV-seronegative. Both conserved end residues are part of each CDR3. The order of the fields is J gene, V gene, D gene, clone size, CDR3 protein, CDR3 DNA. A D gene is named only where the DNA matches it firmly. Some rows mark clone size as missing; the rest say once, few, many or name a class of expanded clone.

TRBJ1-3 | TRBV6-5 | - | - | CASSYSWAGSGNTIYF | TGTGCCAGCAGTTACTCGTGGGCAGGCTCTGGAAACACCATATATTTT
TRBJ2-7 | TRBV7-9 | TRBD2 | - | CASRTSGSSYEQYF | TGTGCCAGCAGGACTAGCGGTTCCTCCTACGAGCAGTACTTC
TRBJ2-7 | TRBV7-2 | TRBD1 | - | CASSRTGFEQYF | TGTGCCAGCAGCAGGACAGGGTTCGAGCAGTACTTC
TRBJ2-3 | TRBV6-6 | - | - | CASSRMSTDTQYF | TGTGCCAGCAGCCGTATGAGCACAGATACGCAGTATTTT
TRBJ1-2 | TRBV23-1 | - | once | CASSLSGYTF | TGCGCCAGCAGTCTCTCTGGCTACACCTTC
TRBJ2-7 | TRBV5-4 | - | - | CASSLGTHRTYEQYF | TGTGCCAGCAGCTTGGGGACCCACAGGACCTACGAGCAGTACTTC
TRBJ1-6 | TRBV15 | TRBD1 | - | CATRLGQGSNSPLHF | TGTGCCACCAGACTGGGACAGGGAAGTAATTCACCCCTCCACTTT
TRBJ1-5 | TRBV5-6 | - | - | CASSLRGGAFVQPQHF | TGTGCCAGCAGCCTACGGGGGGGGGCCTTCGTGCAGCCCCAGCATTTT
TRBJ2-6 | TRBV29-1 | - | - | CSVLPAGKASGANVLTF | TGCAGCGTGCTTCCGGCCGGGAAAGCCTCTGGGGCCAACGTCCTGACTTTC
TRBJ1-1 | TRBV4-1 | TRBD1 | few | CASSQGRDRYMNTEAFF | TGCGCCAGCAGCCAAGGGCGGGACAGATACATGAACACTGAAGCTTTCTTT
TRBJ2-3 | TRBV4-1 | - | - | CASSLETLQGSTDTQYF | TGCGCCAGCAGCCTGGAAACCTTACAGGGAAGCACAGATACGCAGTATTTT
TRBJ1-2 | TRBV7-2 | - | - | CASSSNPGPQGYGYTF | TGTGCCAGCAGCTCTAATCCGGGTCCCCAGGGCTATGGCTACACCTTC
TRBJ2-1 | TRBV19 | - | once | CASSILVGVFSYNEQFF | TGTGCCAGTAGTATACTAGTTGGAGTTTTCTCCTACAATGAGCAGTTCTTC
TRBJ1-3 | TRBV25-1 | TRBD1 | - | CASSRQGISGNTIYF | TGTGCCAGCAGCCGACAGGGGATCTCTGGAAACACCATATATTTT
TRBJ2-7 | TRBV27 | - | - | CASSFAGYEQYF | TGTGCCAGCAGTTTCGCAGGGTACGAGCAGTACTTC
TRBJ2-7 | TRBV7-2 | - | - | CASSLDGARVEQYF | TGTGCCAGCAGCTTAGATGGGGCCAGGGTCGAGCAGTACTTC
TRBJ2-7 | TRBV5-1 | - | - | CASSPVLGARPYEQYF | TGCGCCAGCAGCCCGGTTCTTGGAGCGAGACCCTACGAGCAGTACTTC
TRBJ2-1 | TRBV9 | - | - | CASSAEWGLRSYNEQFF | TGTGCCAGCAGCGCTGAATGGGGCCTAAGGTCCTACAATGAGCAGTTCTTC
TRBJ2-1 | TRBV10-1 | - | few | CASSEGLLGNEQFF | TGCGCCAGCAGTGAAGGACTTCTAGGAAATGAGCAGTTCTTC
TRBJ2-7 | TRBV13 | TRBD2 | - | CASSLKREGGNEQYF | TGTGCCAGCAGCCTTAAGCGGGAGGGGGGCAACGAGCAGTACTTC
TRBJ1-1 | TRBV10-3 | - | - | CAISESGREAFF | TGTGCCATCAGTGAGTCCGGTCGAGAAGCTTTCTTT
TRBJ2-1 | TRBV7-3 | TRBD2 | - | CASRLAGGYNEQFF | TGTGCCAGCAGGTTAGCGGGAGGCTACAATGAGCAGTTCTTC
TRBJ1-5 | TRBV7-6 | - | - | CASSLTGLNQPQHF | TGTGCCAGCAGCTTAACAGGGCTTAATCAGCCCCAGCATTTT
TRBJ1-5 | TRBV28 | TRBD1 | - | CASSRDRYKVNWRF | TGTGCCAGCAGTCGGGACAGATACAAGGTAAATTGGCGATTT
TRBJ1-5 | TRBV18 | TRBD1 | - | CASSSGQADSNQPQHF | TGTGCCAGCTCATCGGGACAGGCGGATAGCAATCAGCCCCAGCATTTT
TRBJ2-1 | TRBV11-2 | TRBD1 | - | CASSGTGGFSAQQFF | TGTGCCAGTTCCGGGACAGGGGGCTTCAGCGCTCAGCAGTTCTTC
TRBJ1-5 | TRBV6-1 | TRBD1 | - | CASSDPGQGGSQPQHF | TGTGCCAGCAGTGACCCCGGACAGGGGGGTAGTCAGCCCCAGCATTTT
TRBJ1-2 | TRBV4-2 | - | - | CASSQDEGLGGYTF | TGTGCCAGCAGCCAAGATGAGGGTCTGGGGGGCTACACCTTC
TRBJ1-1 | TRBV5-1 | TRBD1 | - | CASSPGTGAQNVAFF | TGCGCCAGCAGCCCTGGGACAGGGGCCCAAAATGTGGCTTTCTTT
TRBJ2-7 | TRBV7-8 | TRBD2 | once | CASSRLAGVDEQYF | TGTGCCAGCAGCCGCCTAGCGGGAGTAGACGAGCAGTACTTC
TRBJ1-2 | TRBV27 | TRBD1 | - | CASTTGGYGYTF | TGTGCCAGTACGACAGGGGGCTATGGCTACACCTTC
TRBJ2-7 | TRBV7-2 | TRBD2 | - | CASSLDSTSGRALSYEQYF | TGTGCCAGCAGCTTAGACTCGACTAGCGGGAGGGCTCTGTCCTACGAGCAGTACTTC
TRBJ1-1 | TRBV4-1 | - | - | CASSQNPDGEAFF | TGCGCCAGCAGCCAGAACCCCGACGGGGAAGCTTTCTTT
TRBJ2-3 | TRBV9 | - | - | CASSATGFFHIDTQYF | TGTGCCAGCAGCGCCACAGGGTTTTTTCATATAGATACGCAGTATTTT
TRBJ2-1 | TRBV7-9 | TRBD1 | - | CASRPNRTGARNEQFF | TGTGCCAGCAGGCCGAACCGGACAGGGGCGCGTAATGAGCAGTTCTTC
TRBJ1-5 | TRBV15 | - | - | CATSRVQGKSNQPQHF | TGTGCCACCAGCAGAGTACAGGGCAAGAGCAATCAGCCCCAGCATTTT
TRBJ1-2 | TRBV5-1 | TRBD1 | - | CASSRDGTESGYTF | TGCGCCAGCAGCCGGGACGGGACAGAATCTGGCTACACCTTC
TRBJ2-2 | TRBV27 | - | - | CASRRTNTGELFF | TGTGCCAGCAGGAGGACTAACACCGGGGAGCTGTTTTTT
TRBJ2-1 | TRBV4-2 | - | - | CASSQDTQGGYNEQFF | TGTGCCAGCAGCCAAGATACGCAGGGGGGATACAATGAGCAGTTCTTC
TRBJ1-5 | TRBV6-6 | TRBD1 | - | CASSPSRQGRDQPQHF | TGTGCCAGCAGTCCATCCAGACAGGGAAGGGATCAGCCCCAGCATTTT
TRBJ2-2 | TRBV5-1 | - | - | CASKPSSSGRNTGELFF | TGCGCCAGCAAACCCAGTTCGAGTGGGCGGAACACCGGGGAGCTGTTTTTT
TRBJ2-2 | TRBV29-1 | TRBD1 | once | CSVEDRGRGELFF | TGCAGCGTTGAAGACAGGGGGCGCGGGGAGCTGTTTTTT
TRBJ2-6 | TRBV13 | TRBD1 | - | CASSLAQRFQGAPGANVLTF | TGTGCCAGCAGCTTAGCCCAACGATTTCAGGGGGCTCCTGGGGCCAACGTCCTGACTTTC
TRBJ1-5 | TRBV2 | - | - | CASTLEGKGQPQHF | TGTGCCAGCACCTTGGAGGGGAAGGGTCAGCCCCAGCATTTT
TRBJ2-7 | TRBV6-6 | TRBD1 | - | CASRPGQGGPLYEQYF | TGTGCCAGCAGGCCGGGACAGGGAGGTCCGCTCTACGAGCAGTACTTC
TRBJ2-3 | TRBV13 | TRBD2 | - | CASSETSGGREITDTQYF | TGTGCCAGCAGCGAGACTAGCGGGGGCCGAGAAATCACAGATACGCAGTATTTT
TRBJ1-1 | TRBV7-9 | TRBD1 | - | CASSLGGGSGTEAFF | TGTGCCAGCAGCTTAGGAGGGGGCTCGGGCACTGAAGCTTTCTTT
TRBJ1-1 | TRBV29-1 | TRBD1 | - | CSFGQGVTEAFF | TGCAGTTTCGGGCAGGGGGTGACTGAAGCTTTCTTT
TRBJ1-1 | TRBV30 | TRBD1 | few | CAWSPRGWGRGEAFF | TGTGCCTGGAGCCCCAGGGGGTGGGGGCGAGGTGAAGCTTTCTTT
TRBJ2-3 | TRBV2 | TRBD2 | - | CASGKTSGSDTQYF | TGTGCCAGCGGTAAGACTAGCGGGTCAGATACGCAGTATTTT
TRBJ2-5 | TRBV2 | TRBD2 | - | CASSTSGGAKTQYF | TGTGCCAGCAGCACTAGCGGGGGGGCGAAGACCCAGTACTTC
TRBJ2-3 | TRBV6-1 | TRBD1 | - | CASSTGGTADTQYF | TGTGCCAGCAGTACAGGGGGCACCGCAGATACGCAGTATTTT
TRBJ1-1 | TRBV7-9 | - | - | CASSLGGGGGTEAFF | TGTGCCAGCAGCTTAGGAGGGGGTGGGGGCACTGAAGCTTTCTTT
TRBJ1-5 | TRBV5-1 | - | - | CASSVGPGDSNQPQHF | TGCGCCAGCAGCGTCGGACCAGGGGATAGCAATCAGCCCCAGCATTTT
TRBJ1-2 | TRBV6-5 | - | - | CASTTPGEGRYGYTF | TGTGCCAGCACCACCCCAGGCGAGGGTCGCTATGGCTACACCTTC
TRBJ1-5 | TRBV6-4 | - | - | CASRTEPYSNQPQHF | TGTGCCAGCCGGACAGAACCATATAGCAATCAGCCCCAGCATTTT